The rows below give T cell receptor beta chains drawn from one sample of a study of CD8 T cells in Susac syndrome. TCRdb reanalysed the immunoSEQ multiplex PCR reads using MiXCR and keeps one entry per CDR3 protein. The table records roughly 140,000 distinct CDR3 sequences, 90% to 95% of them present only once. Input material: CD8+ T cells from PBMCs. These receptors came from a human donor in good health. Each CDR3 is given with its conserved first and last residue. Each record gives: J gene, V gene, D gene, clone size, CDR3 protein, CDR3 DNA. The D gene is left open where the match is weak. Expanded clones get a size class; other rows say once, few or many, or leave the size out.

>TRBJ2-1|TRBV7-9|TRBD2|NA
CASSRTSVQSYNEQFF
TGTGCCAGCAGCCGGACTAGCGTGCAATCCTACAATGAGCAGTTCTTC
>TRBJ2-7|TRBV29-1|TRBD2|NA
CSVEGLAGPYEQYF
TGCAGCGTTGAAGGGCTAGCGGGTCCCTACGAGCAGTACTTC
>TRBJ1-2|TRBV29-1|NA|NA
CSVEDPPYGYTF
TGCAGCGTTGAAGATCCTCCTTATGGCTACACCTTC
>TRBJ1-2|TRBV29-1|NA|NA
CSVEYYRDGYTF
TGCAGCGTTGAATACTACAGGGACGGCTACACCTTC
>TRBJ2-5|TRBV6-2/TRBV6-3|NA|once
CASSYPQETQYF
TGTGCCAGCAGTTATCCCCAAGAGACCCAGTACTTC
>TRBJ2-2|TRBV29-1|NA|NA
CSVAGDIPGELFF
TGCAGCGTAGCAGGGGATATTCCCGGGGAGCTGTTTTTT
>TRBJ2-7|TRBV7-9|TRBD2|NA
CASSGTSGSTHEQYF
TGTGCCAGCAGCGGAACTAGCGGGAGTACCCACGAGCAGTACTTC
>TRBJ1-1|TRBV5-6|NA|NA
CASSPWSYTEAFF
TGTGCCAGCAGCCCCTGGTCCTACACTGAAGCTTTCTTT
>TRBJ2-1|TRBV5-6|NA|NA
CASSLTDYNEQFF
TGTGCCAGCAGCTTGACGGACTACAATGAGCAGTTCTTC
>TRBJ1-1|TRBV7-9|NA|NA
CASSWARNTEAFF
TGTGCCAGCAGCTGGGCAAGAAACACTGAAGCTTTCTTT
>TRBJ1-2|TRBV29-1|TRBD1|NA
CSVLGQGPGYTF
TGCAGCGTTCTGGGACAGGGGCCTGGCTACACCTTC
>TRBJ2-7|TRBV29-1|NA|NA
CSADQGFEQYF
TGCAGCGCCGACCAGGGGTTCGAGCAGTACTTC
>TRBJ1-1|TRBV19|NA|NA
CASSIGTVNTEAFF
TGTGCCAGTAGTATAGGTACAGTGAACACTGAAGCTTTCTTT
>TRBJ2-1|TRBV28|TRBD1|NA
CASSLDGQDQFF
TGTGCCAGCAGTTTAGACGGACAGGACCAGTTCTTC
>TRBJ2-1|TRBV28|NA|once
CASSVSRYNEQFF
TGTGCCAGCAGTGTGTCCCGCTACAATGAGCAGTTCTTC
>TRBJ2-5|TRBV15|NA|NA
CATSRAQGAETQYF
TGTGCCACCAGCAGGGCGCAGGGTGCAGAGACCCAGTACTTC
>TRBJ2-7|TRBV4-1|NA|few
CASSQDWLMGEQYF
TGCGCCAGCAGCCAAGATTGGCTAATGGGGGAGCAGTACTTC
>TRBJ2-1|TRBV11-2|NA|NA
CASRGAGNEQFF
TGTGCCAGCAGGGGGGCGGGGAATGAGCAGTTCTTC
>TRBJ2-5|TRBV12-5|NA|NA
CASGLSADETQYF
TGTGCTAGTGGTTTGTCAGCGGACGAGACCCAGTACTTC
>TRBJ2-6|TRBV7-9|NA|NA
CASSLVPAGGANVLTF
TGTGCCAGCAGCTTAGTGCCAGCCGGCGGGGCCAACGTCCTGACTTTC
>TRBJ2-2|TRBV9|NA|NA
CASSVVGVTGELFF
TGTGCCAGCAGCGTAGTCGGGGTCACCGGGGAGCTGTTTTTT
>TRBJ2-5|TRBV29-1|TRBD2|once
CSVEPGLQKTQYF
TGCAGCGTTGAACCGGGACTACAAAAGACCCAGTACTTC
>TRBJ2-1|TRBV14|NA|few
CASSQGNEQFF
TGTGCCAGCAGCCAAGGGAATGAGCAGTTCTTC
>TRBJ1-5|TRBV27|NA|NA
CASSLRGGYNQPQHF
TGTGCCAGCAGTTTACGAGGGGGGTATAATCAGCCCCAGCATTTT
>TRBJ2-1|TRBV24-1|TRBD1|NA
CATRKTGDAYNEQFF
TGTGCCACCCGGAAAACAGGGGACGCCTACAATGAGCAGTTCTTC
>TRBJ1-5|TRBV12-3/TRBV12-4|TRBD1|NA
CASSRRDRGSNQPQHF
TGTGCCAGCAGTAGACGGGACAGGGGAAGCAATCAGCCCCAGCATTTT
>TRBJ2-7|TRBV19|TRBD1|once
CASKDRGGYEQYF
TGTGCCAGTAAGGACAGGGGAGGCTACGAGCAGTACTTC
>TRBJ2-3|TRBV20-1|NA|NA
CSARDPSTTDTQYF
TGCAGTGCTAGAGATCCCTCTACCACAGATACGCAGTATTTT
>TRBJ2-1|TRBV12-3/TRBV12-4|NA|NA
CASSSTGRRYNEQFF
TGTGCCAGCAGTTCCACGGGGCGGAGATACAATGAGCAGTTCTTC
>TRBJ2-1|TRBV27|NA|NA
CASRWGNEQFF
TGTGCCAGCAGGTGGGGGAATGAGCAGTTCTTC
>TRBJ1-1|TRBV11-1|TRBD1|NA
CASSVRDRNTEAFF
TGTGCCAGCAGCGTCCGGGACAGGAACACTGAAGCTTTCTTT
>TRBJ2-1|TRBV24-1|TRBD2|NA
CATSGSSGRGNEQFF
TGTGCCACCAGTGGGTCTAGCGGGAGAGGAAATGAGCAGTTCTTC
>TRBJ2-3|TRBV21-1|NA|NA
CAIPTDTQYF
TGTGCCATTCCGACAGATACGCAGTATTTT
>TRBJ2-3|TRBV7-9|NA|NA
CASSPRTTDTQYF
TGTGCCAGCAGCCCGAGGACGACAGATACGCAGTATTTT
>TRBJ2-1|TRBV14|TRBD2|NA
CASSQGGTSVGEQFF
TGTGCCAGCAGCCAAGGTGGGACTAGCGTAGGCGAGCAGTTCTTC
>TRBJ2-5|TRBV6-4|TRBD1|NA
CASSEGQDQETQYF
TGTGCCAGCAGTGAGGGACAGGACCAAGAGACCCAGTACTTC
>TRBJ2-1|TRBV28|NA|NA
CASSTGSHEQFF
TGTGCCAGCAGTACCGGGAGCCATGAGCAGTTCTTC
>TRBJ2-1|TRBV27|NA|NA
CASSYGGYDEQFF
TGTGCCAGCAGTTATGGGGGATACGATGAGCAGTTCTTC
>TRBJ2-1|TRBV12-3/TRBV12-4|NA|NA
CASSLLVSYNEQFF
TGTGCCAGCAGTTTATTAGTCTCCTACAATGAGCAGTTCTTC
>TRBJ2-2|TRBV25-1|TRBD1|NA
CASSSSPDRAPTGELFF
TGTGCCAGCAGTTCCTCCCCGGACAGGGCCCCCACCGGGGAGCTGTTTTTT
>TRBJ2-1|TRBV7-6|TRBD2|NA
CASSLKGAGALFF
TGTGCCAGCAGCTTAAAAGGAGCGGGGGCCCTTTTCTTC
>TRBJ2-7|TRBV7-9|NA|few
CASSLVAYEQYF
TGTGCCAGCAGCTTAGTCGCCTACGAGCAGTACTTC
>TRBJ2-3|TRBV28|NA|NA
CASSNGVADTQYF
TGTGCCAGCAGTAACGGGGTTGCAGATACGCAGTATTTT
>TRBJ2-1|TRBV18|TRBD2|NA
CASSRLAGGMDNEQFF
TGTGCCAGCTCGCGACTAGCGGGAGGGATGGACAATGAGCAGTTCTTC
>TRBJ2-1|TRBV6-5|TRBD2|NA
CASSLTSDSYNEQFF
TGTGCCAGCAGTCTAACTAGCGACTCCTACAATGAGCAGTTCTTC
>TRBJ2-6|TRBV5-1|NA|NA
CASGNSGANVLTF
TGCGCCAGCGGTAACTCTGGGGCCAACGTCCTGACTTTC
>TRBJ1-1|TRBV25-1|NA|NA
CASSGPARVGNTEAFF
TGTGCCAGCAGTGGTCCGGCCAGGGTCGGGAACACTGAAGCTTTCTTT
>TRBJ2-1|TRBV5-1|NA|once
CASSLAVRGSYNEQFF
TGCGCCAGCAGCTTGGCCGTGCGGGGCTCCTACAATGAGCAGTTCTTC
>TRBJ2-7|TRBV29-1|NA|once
CSASQGSYEQYF
TGCAGCGCCAGTCAGGGAAGCTACGAGCAGTACTTC
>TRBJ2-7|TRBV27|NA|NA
CASSSARTSISYEQYF
TGTGCCAGCAGTTCGGCCAGGACAAGCATCTCCTACGAGCAGTACTTC
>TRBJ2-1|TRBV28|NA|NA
CATGSSNEQFF
TGTGCCACGGGGTCTTCCAATGAGCAGTTCTTC
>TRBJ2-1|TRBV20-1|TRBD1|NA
CSARSGRGCYNEQFF
TGCAGTGCTAGATCTGGCAGGGGGTGTTACAATGAGCAGTTCTTC
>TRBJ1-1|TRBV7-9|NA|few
CASSFADSNTEAFF
TGTGCCAGCAGCTTTGCAGATTCGAACACTGAAGCTTTCTTT
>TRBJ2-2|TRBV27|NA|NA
CASSFIGSNTGELFF
TGTGCCAGCAGTTTTATCGGCAGCAACACCGGGGAGCTGTTTTTT
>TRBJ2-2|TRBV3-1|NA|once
CASSQVGEGTGELFF
TGTGCCAGCAGCCAAGTAGGAGAAGGCACCGGGGAGCTGTTTTTT
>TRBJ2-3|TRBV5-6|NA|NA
CASSYPPGLGTDTQYF
TGTGCCAGCAGCTACCCCCCAGGGTTGGGGACAGATACGCAGTATTTT
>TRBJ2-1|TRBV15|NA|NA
CATSPWSALEVDEQFF
TGTGCCACCAGCCCTTGGAGCGCCTTGGAGGTGGATGAGCAGTTCTTC
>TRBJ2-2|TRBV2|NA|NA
CASSLTGTPSPGELFF
TGTGCCAGCAGTTTGACCGGGACTCCAAGCCCCGGGGAGCTGTTTTTT